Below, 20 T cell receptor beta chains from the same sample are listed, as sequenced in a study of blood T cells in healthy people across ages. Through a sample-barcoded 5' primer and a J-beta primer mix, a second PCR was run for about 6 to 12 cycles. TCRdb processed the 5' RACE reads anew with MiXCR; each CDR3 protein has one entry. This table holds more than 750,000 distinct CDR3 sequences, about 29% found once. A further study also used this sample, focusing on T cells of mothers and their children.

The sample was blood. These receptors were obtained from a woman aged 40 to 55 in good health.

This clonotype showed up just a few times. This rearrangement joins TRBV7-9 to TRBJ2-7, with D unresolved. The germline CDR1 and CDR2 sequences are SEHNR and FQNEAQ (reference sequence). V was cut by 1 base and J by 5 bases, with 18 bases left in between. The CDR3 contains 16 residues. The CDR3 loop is CASSLGEGRPNNEQYF. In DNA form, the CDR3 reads TGTGCCAGCAGCTTAGGCGAAGGTCGGCCGAACAACGAGCAGTACTTC.

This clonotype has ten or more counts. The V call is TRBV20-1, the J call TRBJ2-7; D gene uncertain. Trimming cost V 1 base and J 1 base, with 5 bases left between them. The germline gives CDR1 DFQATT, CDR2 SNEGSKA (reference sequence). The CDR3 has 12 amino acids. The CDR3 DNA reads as TGCAGTGCTAGAGCTAATTCCTACGAGCAGTACTTC. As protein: CSARANSYEQYF.

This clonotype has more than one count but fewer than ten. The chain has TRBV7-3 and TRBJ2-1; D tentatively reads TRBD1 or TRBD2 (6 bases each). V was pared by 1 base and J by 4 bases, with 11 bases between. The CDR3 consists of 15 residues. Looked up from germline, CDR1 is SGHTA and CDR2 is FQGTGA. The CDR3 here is CASSLIGGTYNEQFF. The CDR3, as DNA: TGTGCCAGCAGCTTAATAGGGGGGACGTACAATGAGCAGTTCTTC.

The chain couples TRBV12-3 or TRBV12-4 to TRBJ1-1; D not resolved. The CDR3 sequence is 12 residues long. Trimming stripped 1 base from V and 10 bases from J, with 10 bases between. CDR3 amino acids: CASSLDQLGAFF. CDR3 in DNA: TGTGCCAGCAGTTTAGATCAACTAGGAGCTTTCTTT.

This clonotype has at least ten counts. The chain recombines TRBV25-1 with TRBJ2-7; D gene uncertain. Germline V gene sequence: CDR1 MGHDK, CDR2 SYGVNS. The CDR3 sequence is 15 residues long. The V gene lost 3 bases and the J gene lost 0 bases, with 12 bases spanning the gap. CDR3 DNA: TGTGCCAGCAGTGATGAAGTACAGAGCTCCTACGAGCAGTACTTC. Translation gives CASSDEVQSSYEQYF.

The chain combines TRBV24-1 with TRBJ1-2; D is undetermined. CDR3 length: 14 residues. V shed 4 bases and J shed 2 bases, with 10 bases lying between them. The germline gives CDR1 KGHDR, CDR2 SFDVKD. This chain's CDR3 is CATSEGAMNYGYTF. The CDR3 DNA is TGTGCCACCAGTGAGGGCGCGATGAACTATGGCTACACCTTC.

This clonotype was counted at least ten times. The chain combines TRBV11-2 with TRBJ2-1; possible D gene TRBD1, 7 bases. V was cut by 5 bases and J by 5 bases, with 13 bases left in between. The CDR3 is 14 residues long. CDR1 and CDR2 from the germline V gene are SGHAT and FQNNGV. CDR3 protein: CASSPAGGHNEQFF. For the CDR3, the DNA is TGTGCCAGCAGCCCCGCAGGGGGGCACAATGAGCAGTTCTTC.

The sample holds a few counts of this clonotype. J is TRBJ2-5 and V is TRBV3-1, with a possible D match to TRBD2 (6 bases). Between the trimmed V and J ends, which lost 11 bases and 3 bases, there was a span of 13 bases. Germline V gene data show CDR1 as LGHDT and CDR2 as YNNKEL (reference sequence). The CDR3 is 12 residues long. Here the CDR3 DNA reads TGTGCCTCTGGAGGGGCGAAAGAGACCCAGTACTTC. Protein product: CASGGAKETQYF.

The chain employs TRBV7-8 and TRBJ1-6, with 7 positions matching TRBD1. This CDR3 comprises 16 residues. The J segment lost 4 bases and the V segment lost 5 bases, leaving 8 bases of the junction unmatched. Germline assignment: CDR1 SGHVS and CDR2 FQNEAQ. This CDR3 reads CASSLLPGQYNSPLHF. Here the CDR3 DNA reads TGTGCCAGCAGCCTGCTACCGGGACAGTATAATTCACCCCTCCACTTT.

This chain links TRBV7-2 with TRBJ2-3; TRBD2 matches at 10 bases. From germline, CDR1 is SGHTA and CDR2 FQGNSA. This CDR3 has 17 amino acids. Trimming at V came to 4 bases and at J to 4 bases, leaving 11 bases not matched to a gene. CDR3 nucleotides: TGTGCCAGCAGCTCCAAGAATAGCGGGGGGACCCCAGATACGCAGTATTTT. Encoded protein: CASSSKNSGGTPDTQYF.

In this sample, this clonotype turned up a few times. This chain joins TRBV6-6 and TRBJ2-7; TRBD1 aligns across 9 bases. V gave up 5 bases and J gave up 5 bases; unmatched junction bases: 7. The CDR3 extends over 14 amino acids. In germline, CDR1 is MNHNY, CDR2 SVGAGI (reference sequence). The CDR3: CASSLRTGVNEQYF. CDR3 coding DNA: TGTGCCAGCAGTCTCCGGACAGGGGTTAACGAGCAGTACTTC.

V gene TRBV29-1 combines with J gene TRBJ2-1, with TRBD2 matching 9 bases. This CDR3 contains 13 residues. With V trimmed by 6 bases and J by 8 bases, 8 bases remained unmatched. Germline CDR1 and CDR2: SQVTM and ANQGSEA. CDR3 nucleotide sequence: TGCAGCGTGCAGCGGGAGGCGAGCTATGAGCAGTTCTTC. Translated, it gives CSVQREASYEQFF.

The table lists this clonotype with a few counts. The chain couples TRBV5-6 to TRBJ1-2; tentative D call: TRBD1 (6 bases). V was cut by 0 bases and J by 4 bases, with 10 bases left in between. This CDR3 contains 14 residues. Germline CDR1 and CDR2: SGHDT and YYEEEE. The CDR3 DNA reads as TGTGCCAGCAGCTTGGGGGGGCTCGGCTATGGCTACACCTTC. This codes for CASSLGGLGYGYTF.

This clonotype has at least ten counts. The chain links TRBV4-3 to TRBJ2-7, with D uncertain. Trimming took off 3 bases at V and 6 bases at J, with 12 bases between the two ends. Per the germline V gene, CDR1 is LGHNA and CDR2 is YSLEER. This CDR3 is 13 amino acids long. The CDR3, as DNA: TGCGCCAGCAGCCAGAATTGGAATAGCGAGCAGTACTTC. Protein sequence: CASSQNWNSEQYF.

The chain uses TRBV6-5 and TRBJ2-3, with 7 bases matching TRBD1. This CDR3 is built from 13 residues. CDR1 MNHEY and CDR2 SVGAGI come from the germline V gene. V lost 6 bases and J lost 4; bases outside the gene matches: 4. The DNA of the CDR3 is TGTGCCAGCAGATTAGGGACAGCAGATACGCAGTATTTT. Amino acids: CASRLGTADTQYF.

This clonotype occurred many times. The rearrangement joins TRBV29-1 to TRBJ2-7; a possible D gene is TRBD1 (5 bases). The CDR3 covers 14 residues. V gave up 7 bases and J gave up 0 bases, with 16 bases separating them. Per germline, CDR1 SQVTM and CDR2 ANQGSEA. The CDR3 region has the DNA TGCAGCGGGCAAGACACAGGCAGCTCCTACGAGCAGTACTTC. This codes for CSGQDTGSSYEQYF.

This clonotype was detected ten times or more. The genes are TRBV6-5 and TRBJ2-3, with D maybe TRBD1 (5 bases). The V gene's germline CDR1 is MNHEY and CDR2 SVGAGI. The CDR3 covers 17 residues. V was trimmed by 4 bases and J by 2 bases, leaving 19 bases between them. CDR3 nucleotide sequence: TGTGCCAGCAGTTCACCAGGGCTGGTAGACATCACAGATACGCAGTATTTT. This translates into CASSSPGLVDITDTQYF.

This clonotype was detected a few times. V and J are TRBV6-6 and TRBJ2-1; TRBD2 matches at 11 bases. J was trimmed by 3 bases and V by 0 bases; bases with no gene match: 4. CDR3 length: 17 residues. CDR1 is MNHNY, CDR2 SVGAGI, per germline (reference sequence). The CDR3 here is CASSYSYTSGGYNEQFF. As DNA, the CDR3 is TGTGCCAGCAGTTACTCCTATACTAGCGGGGGCTACAATGAGCAGTTCTTC.

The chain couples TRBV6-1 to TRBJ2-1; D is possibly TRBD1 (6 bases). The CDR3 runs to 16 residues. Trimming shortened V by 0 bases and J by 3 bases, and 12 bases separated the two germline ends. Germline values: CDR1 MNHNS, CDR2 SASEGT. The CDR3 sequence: CASSEARDTHYNEQFF. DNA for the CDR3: TGTGCCAGCAGTGAAGCAAGGGACACTCACTACAATGAGCAGTTCTTC.

This chain's CDR3 is CASSVDLGSNQPQHF. The CDR3 DNA reads as TGTGCCAGCAGCGTAGATTTGGGGAGCAATCAGCCCCAGCATTTT. The rearrangement uses TRBV9 and TRBJ1-5; D remains ambiguous. Trimming removed 0 bases from V and 1 base from J, with 8 bases in between. Germline V lookup: CDR1 SGDLS, CDR2 YYNGEE. This CDR3 has 15 residues.